The clone carrying this TCR beta chain was detected ten times or more. What it binds is unknown. The data belong to a study of T cells in Graves' hyperthyroidism and ophthalmopathy. Points from the study as a whole: Blood samples included most of the expanded thyroid clonotypes exceeding 0.001. For ophthalmopathy, model prediction preceded onset by a median 6.5 months. In simple terms, a model built on 13 V-J features told ophthalmopathy apart from stable hyperthyroidism.

V gave up 3 bases and J gave up 8 bases, with 17 bases separating them. The CDR3 spans 16 residues. What was amplified from RNA transcripts were TCR beta CDR3 regions. Initially, a first-round RT-PCR of the TCR CDR3 employed the HTBI primer set. TCRdb itself ran the multiplex PCR reads through MiXCR, one entry per CDR3 protein. Of around 290,000 distinct CDR3 sequences in the sample, roughly 15% were seen once. The TCR originated in a woman aged 35 to 49 with Graves' hyperthyroidism. The chain carries TRBV12-3 or TRBV12-4 and TRBJ1-6; TRBD1 might be the D (6 bases). Sequencing was done on a sample of blood. The CDR3 region has the DNA TGTGCCAGCAGTTTGGACCCGACAGGAATAGATTCACCCCTCCACTTT. As protein: CASSLDPTGIDSPLHF.